Listed below are T cell receptor beta chains from one sample, sequenced in a study of cytomegalovirus exposure and HLA in healthy donors. The repertoire was sequenced with immunoSEQ multiplex PCR; TCRdb's copy has only in-frame clones and lacks some. The repertoire consists of about 130,000 clones, with about 76% occurring once and the leading ten covering around 0.7%. Sequenced sample: PBMCs. The receptors were gathered from a man between 18 and 29 years old in good health and CMV-seronegative. The CDR3 runs from the conserved cysteine through the conserved F or W. The order of the fields is J gene, D gene, V gene, clone size, CDR3 DNA, CDR3 protein. A D gene is named only where the DNA matches it firmly. Where a row states a size, it is once, few, many or the class of an expanded clone; other rows omit it.

>TRBJ1-5|.|TRBV30|.
TGTGCCTGGAGTGTTACAGATTCCAGGCAGCCCCAGCATTTT
CAWSVTDSRQPQHF
>TRBJ1-4|TRBD1|TRBV29-1|few
TGCAGCGGGACAGGGCGAGAAGAAAAACTGTTTTTT
CSGTGREEKLFF
>TRBJ1-4|TRBD1|TRBV28|.
TGTGCCAGCAGTTTGGAGGGGGCTCATGAAAAACTGTTTTTT
CASSLEGAHEKLFF
>TRBJ2-7|.|TRBV5-1|once
TGCGCCAGCAGCTTCGACGGACAGACCTTCTACGAGCAGTACTTC
CASSFDGQTFYEQYF
>TRBJ1-6|.|TRBV2|.
TGTGCCAGCAGTCCACAGGTCCCATCCAATTCACCCCTCCACTTT
CASSPQVPSNSPLHF
>TRBJ2-7|TRBD1|TRBV18|few
TGTGCCAGCTCACCACCAGGCAGGGGGAGCTCCTACGAGCAGTACTTC
CASSPPGRGSSYEQYF
>TRBJ1-2|.|TRBV28|.
TGTGCCAGCAGCCCTTCGGGTAGAGTAATCTATGGCTACACCTTC
CASSPSGRVIYGYTF
>TRBJ1-5|.|TRBV18|.
TGTGCCAGCCATAATTCGGGAGGCAATCAGCCCCAGCATTTT
CASHNSGGNQPQHF
>TRBJ2-7|TRBD1|TRBV2|few
TGTGCCAGCAGGGGAGCAGGGGGCATACACGAGCAGTACTTC
CASRGAGGIHEQYF
>TRBJ2-1|.|TRBV6-5|.
TGTGCCACCCGCGACTCCGATGAGCAGTTCTTC
CATRDSDEQFF
>TRBJ1-1|.|TRBV11-2|.
TGTGCCAGCAGCTCACCATGGGGGGGCCGTGGGTACACTGAAGCTTTCTTT
CASSSPWGGRGYTEAFF
>TRBJ2-2|TRBD2|TRBV5-1|.
TGCGCCAGCAGCCGAGGGGACGGGGGGGCTGCCGGGGAGCTGTTTTTT
CASSRGDGGAAGELFF
>TRBJ2-7|.|TRBV7-2|.
TGTGCCAGCAGCTTCACCTCGGCAGGCTACGAGCAGTACTTC
CASSFTSAGYEQYF
>TRBJ1-4|.|TRBV15|.
TGTGCCACCAGCAGAGCTTCGGTCCTCGCTAATGAAAAACTGTTTTTT
CATSRASVLANEKLFF
>TRBJ2-7|.|TRBV30|.
TGTGCCTGCCTGCGGGGAGGTGAGCAGTACTTC
CACLRGGEQYF
>TRBJ1-2|TRBD1|TRBV10-3|.
TGTGCCATCAGTGAAAGGCAGGGGGCTAACTATGGCTACACCTTC
CAISERQGANYGYTF
>TRBJ1-2|.|TRBV2|.
TGTGCCAGCAGTGAAATTCGGTCAGGAAAAGCCAATGGCTACACCTTC
CASSEIRSGKANGYTF
>TRBJ1-1|TRBD1|TRBV19|.
TGTGCCAGTAGTGCGAGAAGAGACAGGGCGAACACTGAAGCTTTCTTT
CASSARRDRANTEAFF
>TRBJ2-2|.|TRBV19|few
TGTGCCAGTAGACTAGTGTGGGGCGGGGACGGGGAGCTGTTTTTT
CASRLVWGGDGELFF
>TRBJ1-4|.|TRBV5-1|.
TGCGCCAGCAGCTCAGGGTGGGGGGATGAAAAACTGTTTTTT
CASSSGWGDEKLFF
>TRBJ2-1|TRBD2|TRBV6-5|once
TGTGCCAGCAGACGGCGAGCGGGGGGGATGTTTATCTTC
CASRRRAGGMFIF
>TRBJ1-1|.|TRBV10-2|.
TGCGCCAGCAGTGAGTCAGCAGGGGCTGAAGCTTTCTTT
CASSESAGAEAFF
>TRBJ2-7|.|TRBV5-1|.
TGCGCCAGCAGCTTGACACCAAGCTACGAGCAGTACTTC
CASSLTPSYEQYF
>TRBJ1-5|.|TRBV27|.
TGTGCCAGCAGTTTGGGCAGGGGTAGCAATCAGCCCCAGCATTTT
CASSLGRGSNQPQHF
>TRBJ2-7|.|TRBV7-9|.
TGTGCCAGCAGCTTATCCCCCTACGAGCAGTACTTC
CASSLSPYEQYF
>TRBJ2-5|TRBD1|TRBV6-5|.
TGTGCCAGCAGGAGACAGGGTACCCAAGAGACCCAGTACTTC
CASRRQGTQETQYF
>TRBJ1-4|TRBD1|TRBV19|once
TGTGCCAGTAGTCCCCAGACAGGGGTTGACGGAAAACTGTTTTTT
CASSPQTGVDGKLFF
>TRBJ2-1|.|TRBV5-4|.
TGTGCCAGCAGCTTGGGACAGCTGAATGAGCAGTTCTTC
CASSLGQLNEQFF
>TRBJ1-1|TRBD1|TRBV6-5|.
TGTGCCAGCAGTTACGCGGGACAGGCGAACACTGAAGCTTTCTTT
CASSYAGQANTEAFF
>TRBJ1-5|TRBD1|TRBV10-3|few
TGTGCCATCAGTTTGACCGGGACAGGGGGGAATCAGCCCCAGCATTTT
CAISLTGTGGNQPQHF
>TRBJ1-2|.|TRBV19|once
TGTGCCAGTAGTATTGGAAAGGGGAGGGCCTATGGCTACACCTTC
CASSIGKGRAYGYTF
>TRBJ1-2|TRBD1|TRBV14|.
TGTGCCAGCAGCCAGGTCGACAGGGCCACATATGGCTACACCTTC
CASSQVDRATYGYTF
>TRBJ2-1|TRBD1|TRBV7-9|.
TGTGCCAGCAGCCTGGGACAGGGGTTTGAGAATGAGCAGTTCTTC
CASSLGQGFENEQFF
>TRBJ2-1|TRBD2|TRBV6-5|.
TGTGCCAGCAGGGGACTAGGATTAGGTGAGCAGTTCTTC
CASRGLGLGEQFF
>TRBJ2-1|.|TRBV11-2|once
TGTGCCAGCAGCTGGCCAGGACAACTTGAGCAGTTCTTC
CASSWPGQLEQFF
>TRBJ2-1|TRBD2|TRBV29-1|.
TGCAGCGTCAACCGCTGGGGGGGGGAGGACAATGAGCAGTTCTTC
CSVNRWGGEDNEQFF
>TRBJ1-4|.|TRBV4-1|.
TGCGCCAGCAGCCAAGTGGCAGCTAATGAAAAACTGTTTTTT
CASSQVAANEKLFF
>TRBJ1-1|.|TRBV27|few
TGTGCCAGCAGGGACGGAGGAAGTGCCACTGAAGCTTTCTTT
CASRDGGSATEAFF